This TCR beta chain was recorded in a study of T cell responses to AZD1222 COVID-19 vaccine (dated by TCRdb to 2020 to 2022). Study-wide context: A total of just over 230 trial participants underwent TCR sequencing, of whom some 210 received two doses of AZD1222 and around 26 received two doses of the MenACWY control vaccine. Trial participants were enrolled into age subgroups of 18-55, 56-69 and 70-plus years, which contained about 160, 30 and 59 TCR-sequenced participants, respectively. Beyond this particular receptor, the publication reports: Participants were mostly white British, with more females than males. The authors suggested clonal diversity may have been underestimated. The whole spike protein was spanned by vaccine-associated CD4 TCRs, and dominant responses were seen in regions 160-218 and 743-854. After two AZD1222 doses, both the breadth and the depth of spike-specific TCRs were significantly higher than at day 0 and than in MenACWY recipients. Epitopes outside the regions mutated in the B.1.351 and B.1.1.7 variants were reportedly recognized by nearly half of the unique spike-specific TCRs. Conclusions about previously exposed vaccinees are limited because only 5 or 6 AZD1222 recipients were SARS-CoV-2 seropositive at baseline. The 56-69-year group was small, and its depth increase did not reach significance, likely because of low power. Because no day 14 peak-response samples were available, repertoires were characterized only after the peak T cell response.

The CDR3 regions of human TCRbeta chains were analyzed by immunosequencing. The study's processing was this. TCRs in the repertoires were compared against a reference library of SARS-CoV-2-specific TCRs that had been generated with the MIRA antigen-specificity platform. Breadth was defined as the fraction of unique TCRs that were SARS-CoV-2-associated. Depth was defined as the fraction of total T cells that were SARS-CoV-2-associated. Using the MIRA data, each spike-specific TCR was mapped to the spike region that the TCR reacts to and placed in a CD4 or CD8 class. Log10-transformed breadth and depth values were compared by one-way ANOVA with Sidak's multiple comparisons tests. This immuneACCESS table, as held by TCRdb, lists in-frame sequences with V and J called but not all clones. Of the missing ones, under half trace to an unresolved V gene in checked studies; the others have no known cause. V, J and clone size reflect that table, while D and trimming were determined from the DNA. The sample table shows 160,000 or so clones, and 75% to 90% are seen once. Jointly, the top ten make up about 7% of the sample.

Note on this clone: Its antigen remains unidentified. Base qualities are missing; no much larger clone stands one base away.

The CDR3 runs 13 amino acids, cysteine and phenylalanine included. The retained sequence is limited to the CDR3, 39 bases, with the frame set at the first base. V loses 5 bases, J loses 6 bases, and the germline ends lie 8 bases apart. Taken from the germline V gene, the CDR1 and CDR2 loops are SGHTA and FQGTGA. The time point label on this specimen signifies: sample from adult after SARS-CoV-2 infection, after symptom onset. Two convalescent COVID-19 patients, sampled after symptom onset from adults with prior SARS-CoV-2 infection, were also TCR-sequenced for comparison. This receptor was taken from an adult who had recovered from COVID-19. Sample: peripheral blood, taken after recovery from COVID-19. The receptor chain draws on TRBV7-3 and TRBJ1-6, with TRBD1 perhaps the D gene, on 5 matching bases. The sequenced DNA: TGTGCCAGCAGCCCCGGGGGTAATTCACCCCTCCACTTT. It translates as CASSPGGNSPLHF.